This T cell receptor beta chain is drawn from a study of control samples from healthy donors and cancer patients. This clone was counted a single time. The protocol was immunoSEQ multiplex PCR, while the TCRdb copy is restricted to in-frame clones and leaves out a portion. The table has roughly 160,000 clones, 96% seen once. Per the germline V gene, CDR1 is LNHNV and CDR2 is YYDKDF (reference sequence). The CDR3 has 11 amino acids. V lost 2 bases to trimming and J lost 12 bases, with 7 bases between them. Sequenced sample: blood. The V call is TRBV15, the J call TRBJ2-2; possibly TRBD1 or TRBD2 for D (5 bases each). The receptor's source is a young woman in good health. CDR3 bases: TGTGCCACCAGCAGACAGGGACAGCTGTTTTTT. This gives the protein CATSRQGQLFF.